The entry below describes one T cell receptor (beta chain). As yet, its antigen is unknown. Some second doses came at about 4 weeks and others at about 12 weeks; these were pooled. These data originate in a study of T cell responses to AZD1222 COVID-19 vaccine. TCRdb keeps only in-frame clones here, not all; method: immunoSEQ multiplex PCR. This repertoire shows about 150,000 clones, over 90% found once; its top ten account for roughly 1.6%. Study results and caveats: Spike-specific TCR repertoires showed rising breadth and depth after two AZD1222 doses. Most donors were white British, females outnumbered males, and clonal diversity was possibly underestimated.

From germline, CDR1 is MNHEY and CDR2 SVGAGI. V was trimmed by 5 bases and J by 3 bases, leaving 11 bases between them. The CDR3 is 14 amino acids. The TCR was taken from an adult who received the AZD1222 COVID-19 vaccine. The gene calls are TRBV6-5 and TRBJ1-3; D ambiguous. The source was peripheral blood, collected 28 days after the second AZD1222 dose. CDR3 in DNA: TGTGCCAGCAGTATGGCTTTGGGTGGAAACACCATATATTTT. Encoded protein: CASSMALGGNTIYF.